One and the same sample provided the 30 T cell receptor beta chains below, sequenced in a study of type 1 regulatory T cells. In TCRdb, the reads were re-called with MiXCR into one record per CDR3 protein. The sample contains about 65,000 distinct CDR3 sequences, around 49% of which appear only once. For these TCRs, the target antigens are not known. The specimen was cultured non-Tr1 T cells, either the whole culture or a sorted T cell fraction (not recorded which). The receptors stem from a human donor in good health.

This clonotype was detected only a few times. V usage is TRBV7-2 and J usage is TRBJ2-2; the D is unclear. In germline, CDR1 is SGHTA, CDR2 FQGNSA. This CDR3 spans 13 amino acids. V lost 5 bases to trimming and J lost 7 bases, with 11 bases between them. The CDR3 DNA follows: TGTGCCAGCAGCCCGCGATCGGGCGGGGAGCTGTTTTTT. Translated: CASSPRSGGELFF.

This clonotype was seen a few times. The V call is TRBV4-2, the J call TRBJ2-1, with D uncertain. With 0 bases removed from V and 10 bases from J, the gap between germline ends came to 10 bases. Germline loops: CDR1 LGHNA, CDR2 YNFKEQ. The CDR3 has 13 amino acids. Here the CDR3 DNA reads TGTGCCAGCAGCCAAGATACGGCGAACGAGCAGTTCTTC. Translation gives CASSQDTANEQFF.

The rearrangement links TRBV5-1 to TRBJ1-4, with a weak D call TRBD1 (5 bases). Germline lookup yields CDR1 SGHRS and CDR2 YFSETQ. The germline V and J ends were trimmed by 4 bases and 2 bases, with 12 bases remaining between them. The CDR3 totals 15 residues. The CDR3: CASSLRAPTNEKLFF. CDR3 coding DNA: TGCGCCAGCAGCCTCAGGGCTCCGACTAATGAAAAACTGTTTTTT. Supplemented by reference TRBV5-1 and TRBJ1-4, the full variable domain reads KAGVTQTPRYLIKTRGQQVTLSCSPISGHRSVSWYQQTPGQGLQFLFEYFSETQRNKGNFPGRFSGRQFSNSRSEMNVSTLELGDSALYLCASSLRAPTNEKLFFGSGTQLSVL.

At least ten counts were recorded for this clonotype. The gene calls are TRBV5-1 and TRBJ2-3; 10 nucleotides match TRBD2. The trim removed 1 base at V and 1 base at J, leaving 6 bases unmatched. The CDR3 covers 17 residues. Germline V CDR1 and CDR2: SGHRS, YFSETQ. The DNA for the CDR3 is TGCGCCAGCAGCTTGAGCGGTAGCGGGGGGCGCACAGATACGCAGTATTTT. It translates to CASSLSGSGGRTDTQYF.

This sequence joins TRBV5-4 and TRBJ2-1; 9 nucleotides match TRBD2. Per germline, CDR1 SGHNT and CDR2 YYREEE (reference sequence). Unmatched junction bases numbered 3, after V lost 0 bases and J lost 5 bases. The CDR3 totals 15 residues. CDR3 nucleotide sequence: TGTGCCAGCAGCTTGGGCGGGGGGGCGAACAATGAGCAGTTCTTC. Translating it yields CASSLGGGANNEQFF.

The chain uses TRBV12-3 or TRBV12-4 and TRBJ1-6; D call uncertain. CDR3 length: 13 amino acids. V dropped 2 bases and J dropped 7 bases, with 6 bases sitting between them. The CDR3 spells CASSLLRNSPLHF. CDR3 DNA: TGTGCCAGCAGTTTACTGAGGAATTCACCCCTCCACTTT.

This clonotype turned up a few times. The V and J genes are TRBV18 and TRBJ2-7, with D perhaps matching TRBD1 or TRBD2 (5 bases each). CDR3 length: 14 amino acids. Germline V gives CDR1 KGHSH, CDR2 LQKENI. V lost 4 bases and J 4 bases, leaving 14 bases between the germline ends. The CDR3 region is CASSQVPGPYEQYF. CDR3 DNA sequence: TGTGCCAGCTCACAGGTACCGGGGCCTTACGAGCAGTACTTC.

V is TRBV6-1 and J is TRBJ2-5; 7 nucleotides line up with TRBD2. V was clipped by 4 bases and J by 7 bases; unmatched bases: 15. Germline V gives CDR1 MNHNS, CDR2 SASEGT. The CDR3 is 16 residues long. In DNA form, the CDR3 reads TGTGCCAGCAGTGCAAATTTTGTCGACCGCGGGGGGACCCAGTACTTC. It encodes CASSANFVDRGGTQYF.

This clonotype was detected a few times. This rearrangement joins TRBV18 to TRBJ1-1; 7 bases agree with TRBD1. J was trimmed by 11 bases and V by 6 bases; bases with no gene match: 12. Germline V gives CDR1 KGHSH, CDR2 LQKENI. The CDR3 extends over 13 amino acids. CDR3 sequence (DNA): TGTGCCAGCTCGGAGGGACAGAGGCTTGCGGCTTTCTTT. Protein product: CASSEGQRLAAFF.

The chain employs TRBV28 and TRBJ1-2; D is ambiguous. The CDR3 contains 13 residues. In germline, CDR1 is MDHEN, CDR2 SYDVKM. With 2 bases removed from V and 11 bases from J, the gap between germline ends came to 15 bases. In DNA form, the CDR3 reads TGTGCCAGCAGTTTACGAGTCACTTTGGGATACACCTTC. Protein product: CASSLRVTLGYTF.

This clonotype has just a few counts. The rearrangement joins TRBV13 to TRBJ2-3, with TRBD2 matching over 16 bases. This CDR3 comprises 21 residues. The trim removed 5 bases at V and 2 bases at J, leaving 16 bases unmatched. Germline assignment: CDR1 PRHDT and CDR2 FYEKMQ (reference sequence). Here the CDR3 DNA reads TGTGCCAGCAGCCCCTTAGTACTCTCGGGACTAGCGGGGGGGCTCACAGATACGCAGTATTTT. It codes for CASSPLVLSGLAGGLTDTQYF.

This clonotype turned up a few times. CDR3 region: CASSLEQGTLHF. The CDR3 DNA sequence: TGCGCCAGCAGCTTGGAACAGGGGACCCTCCACTTT. The rearrangement uses TRBV5-1 and TRBJ1-6; 7 positions match TRBD1. J was trimmed by 14 bases and V by 0 bases; bases with no gene match: 2. Per germline, CDR1 SGHRS and CDR2 YFSETQ. This CDR3 region has 12 residues.

The chain uses TRBV12-3 or TRBV12-4 and TRBJ1-2, with 8 bases that match TRBD1. With 5 bases clipped from V and 2 bases from J, the junction kept 4 bases outside the gene matches. The CDR3 extends over 14 amino acids. The CDR3 region has the DNA TGTGCCAGCAGTCAGACAGGGGCGAACTATGGCTACACCTTC. Its translation is CASSQTGANYGYTF.

In this sample, this clonotype turned up a few times. The J gene is TRBJ1-4, the V gene TRBV20-1; D is perhaps TRBD1 (5 bases). This CDR3 contains 12 residues. CDR1 and CDR2 (germline): DFQATT, SNEGSKA (reference sequence). Trimming took off 6 bases at V and 7 bases at J, with 12 bases between the two ends. The DNA for the CDR3 is TGCAGTGCGGCCGGGACGTTTGAAAAACTGTTTTTT. It encodes CSAAGTFEKLFF.

The chain employs TRBV12-3 or TRBV12-4 and TRBJ2-2; TRBD1 matches 7 bases. CDR3 size: 15 residues. The trim removed 4 bases at V and 1 base at J, leaving 3 bases unmatched. CDR3 DNA sequence: TGTGCCAGCAGTTATCGACAGGGGAACACCGGGGAGCTGTTTTTT. The encoded protein is CASSYRQGNTGELFF.

This clonotype has a handful of counts. The rearrangement links TRBV20-1 to TRBJ1-5; D gene uncertain. Germline values: CDR1 DFQATT, CDR2 SNEGSKA (reference sequence). The V end was cut by 5 bases, the J end by 4 bases, with 9 bases between. This CDR3 comprises 12 residues. CDR3 sequence: CSAGRLNQPQHF. CDR3 DNA: TGCAGTGCTGGACGGCTAAATCAGCCCCAGCATTTT.

The V call is TRBV20-1, the J call TRBJ1-1; D remains ambiguous. CDR1 is DFQATT and CDR2 is SNEGSKA in the germline V gene (reference sequence). The CDR3 runs to 14 residues. Trimming took off 0 bases at V and 2 bases at J, with 10 bases between the two ends. Here the CDR3 reads CSARDRRQNTEAFF. The CDR3 coding sequence is TGCAGTGCTAGAGATCGGAGGCAAAACACTGAAGCTTTCTTT.

The chain uses TRBV11-2 and TRBJ2-7; D possibly corresponds to TRBD1 (6 bases). The CDR3 covers 13 residues. Germline loops: CDR1 SGHAT, CDR2 FQNNGV. V gave up 5 bases and J gave up 6 bases, with 14 bases separating them. The CDR3 is CASSTNRAGEQYF. CDR3 DNA sequence: TGTGCCAGCAGCACTAACAGGGCGGGCGAGCAGTACTTC.

Only a few counts were recorded for this clonotype. The chain carries TRBV2 and TRBJ2-1; tentatively, D is TRBD1 (6 bases). Germline V CDR1 and CDR2: SNHLY, FYNNEI. This CDR3 is built from 14 residues. V was trimmed by 10 bases and J by 12 bases, leaving 25 bases between them. The CDR3 DNA is TGTGCCACCGCACCGCCGGGACACACCGCAGGGCAGTTCTTC. Translating gives CATAPPGHTAGQFF.

The rearrangement joins TRBV4-2 to TRBJ1-2, with D perhaps matching TRBD1 (6 bases). This CDR3 comprises 14 residues. V was clipped by 0 bases and J by 6 bases, with 11 bases between them. Germline V lookup: CDR1 LGHNA, CDR2 YNFKEQ. CDR3 bases: TGTGCCAGCAGCCAAGAGGCGTCAGGGGATGGCTACACCTTC. Translated, it gives CASSQEASGDGYTF.

This clonotype was detected once. V usage is TRBV3-1 and J usage is TRBJ1-2; weak D call: TRBD1 (5 bases). Trimming left V 2 bases short and J 3 bases short, with 10 bases between. Germline V gene data show CDR1 as LGHDT and CDR2 as YNNKEL (reference sequence). This CDR3 spans 14 amino acids. DNA for the CDR3: TGTGCCAGCAGCCAAACGCAGGGTGACTATGGCTACACCTTC. This encodes CASSQTQGDYGYTF.

The chain couples TRBV24-1 to TRBJ2-7; 8 bases map to TRBD1. V shed 2 bases, J shed 5 bases, and the junction held 7 bases outside the gene matches. This CDR3 is 15 amino acids long. Germline V lookup: CDR1 KGHDR, CDR2 SFDVKD. The CDR3 DNA is TGTGCCACCAGTGATTCCGGGACAGGTCCCCACGAGCAGTACTTC. This codes for CATSDSGTGPHEQYF.

The chain couples TRBV11-2 to TRBJ1-2; TRBD1 is a possible D gene (5 bases). V was clipped by 0 bases and J by 0 bases, with 8 bases between them. The CDR3 totals 15 residues. CDR1 is SGHAT and CDR2 is FQNNGV in the germline V gene. The CDR3 DNA reads as TGTGCCAGCAGCTTAGATGCGGGGGCTAACTATGGCTACACCTTC. Encoded protein: CASSLDAGANYGYTF.

This chain links TRBV5-6 with TRBJ2-5; 7 bases align to TRBD1. CDR1 and CDR2 (germline): SGHDT, YYEEEE. Germline trimming cut 4 bases from V and 3 bases from J; bases unmatched to any gene: 3. The CDR3 has 13 amino acids. CDR3: CASSDRVKETQYF. For the CDR3, the DNA is TGTGCCAGCAGCGACAGGGTGAAAGAGACCCAGTACTTC.

The J gene is TRBJ1-1, the V gene TRBV20-1, with 7 nucleotides matching TRBD1. The germline V gene encodes CDR1 DFQATT and CDR2 SNEGSKA (reference sequence). The CDR3 sequence is 14 residues long. Trimming took 2 bases from V and 0 from J; bases not matched to a gene: 3. The CDR3 DNA reads TGCAGTGCTAGAATTACAGGGGTGAACACTGAAGCTTTCTTT. It translates to CSARITGVNTEAFF.

The gene calls are TRBV20-1 and TRBJ1-6; 8 bases agree with TRBD1. Trimming took 5 bases from V and 11 from J; bases not matched to a gene: 20. The germline gives CDR1 DFQATT, CDR2 SNEGSKA (reference sequence). This CDR3 contains 17 residues. For the CDR3, the DNA is TGCAGTGCTCAAGGCATGGGGGCGACAGGGGAGAGAGCACCCCTCCACTTT. Translation gives CSAQGMGATGERAPLHF.

Only a few counts were recorded for this clonotype. The V call is TRBV6-1, the J call TRBJ2-5; the D gene could be TRBD1 or TRBD2 (6 bases each). Looked up from germline, CDR1 is MNHNS and CDR2 is SASEGT. This CDR3 has 14 amino acids. V dropped 4 bases and J dropped 4 bases, with 13 bases sitting between them. In DNA form, the CDR3 reads TGTGCCAGCAGTGCCGGATGGGGGGCAGAGACCCAGTACTTC. It encodes CASSAGWGAETQYF.

The V gene is TRBV9, the J gene TRBJ2-1; 8 bases agree with TRBD1. The germline V gene encodes CDR1 SGDLS and CDR2 YYNGEE. Losses at the gene ends were 3 bases for V and 10 bases for J; bases not matched to a gene: 6. The CDR3 extends over 13 amino acids. The CDR3 protein is CASSGQGAGEQFF. CDR3 coding DNA: TGTGCCAGCAGCGGGCAGGGGGCAGGGGAGCAGTTCTTC. Full variable domain (rest looked up from reference TRBV9 and TRBJ2-1): DSGVTQTPKHLITATGQRVTLRCSPRSGDLSVYWYQQSLDQGLQFLIQYYNGEERAKGNILERFSAQQFPDLHSELNLSSLELGDSALYFCASSGQGAGEQFFGPGTRLTVL.

This clonotype was found a few times. The V and J genes are TRBV10-3 and TRBJ1-2; 9 positions agree with TRBD1. Germline assignment: CDR1 ENHRY and CDR2 SYGVKD. The junction had 6 bases not matched to a gene; V was cut back by 7 bases and J by 3 bases. The length of the CDR3 is 14 residues. CDR3 amino acids: CAITRTGEDYGYTF. As DNA, the CDR3 is TGTGCCATCACTCGGACAGGGGAGGACTATGGCTACACCTTC.

This clonotype has a count of ten or more. J is TRBJ1-1 and V is TRBV12-3 or TRBV12-4; D perhaps matches TRBD1 (6 bases). The V gene lost 1 base and the J gene lost 7 bases, with 10 bases spanning the gap. The CDR3 has 13 residues. CDR3: CASSLGQGFEAFF. The DNA of the CDR3 is TGTGCCAGCAGTTTAGGGCAGGGGTTTGAAGCTTTCTTT.